This TCR beta chain was sequenced for a study of cytomegalovirus exposure and HLA in healthy donors. 60 Vbeta and 13 Jbeta primers were used in PCR. Assay: immunoSEQ multiplex PCR; the TCRdb copy retains only in-frame clones and omits some. The repertoire has roughly 130,000 clones, approximately 81% of them found once; the top ten carry about 0.7%. Germline V gene data show CDR1 as MNHEY and CDR2 as SMNVEV (reference sequence). The CDR3 covers 14 residues. The V and J ends lost 1 base and 1 base respectively, with 7 bases between them. This chain links TRBV27 with TRBJ1-1; the D is unclear. Material for sequencing was PBMCs. The TCR was taken from a man in his late teens or twenties in good health and CMV-seronegative. The CDR3 protein is CASSLFQKNTEAFF. CDR3 in DNA: TGTGCCAGCAGTTTATTTCAGAAGAACACTGAAGCTTTCTTT.